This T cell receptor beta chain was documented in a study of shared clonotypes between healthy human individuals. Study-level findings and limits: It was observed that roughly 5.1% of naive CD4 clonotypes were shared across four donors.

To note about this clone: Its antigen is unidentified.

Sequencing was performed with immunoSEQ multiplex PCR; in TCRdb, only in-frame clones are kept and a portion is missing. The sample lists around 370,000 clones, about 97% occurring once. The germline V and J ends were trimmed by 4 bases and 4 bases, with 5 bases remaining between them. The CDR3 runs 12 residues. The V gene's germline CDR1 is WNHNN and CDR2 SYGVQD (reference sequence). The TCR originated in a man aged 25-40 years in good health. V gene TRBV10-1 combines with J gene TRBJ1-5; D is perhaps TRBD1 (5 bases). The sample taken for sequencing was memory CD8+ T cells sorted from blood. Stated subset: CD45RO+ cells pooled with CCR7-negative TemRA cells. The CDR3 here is CASSAGNQPQHF. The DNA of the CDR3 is TGCGCCAGCAGTGCAGGGAATCAGCCCCAGCATTTT.